These 27 T cell receptor beta chains were all obtained from the same sample, sequenced in a study of T cell repertoires in cytomegalovirus infection. TCRdb re-called the reads with MiXCR, one entry per CDR3 protein. Of approximately 180,000 distinct CDR3 sequences listed, 17% are singletons. The material sequenced was CD8+ T cells from PBMCs. These receptors were taken from a human donor in good health (CMV status not recorded). Some clones in this sample may be carry-over from other donors' samples.

This clonotype turned up a few times. CDR3 nucleotide sequence: TGTGCCAGCAGCAGACAGGATGAAGCTTTCTTT. Translating it yields CASSRQDEAFF. The chain joins TRBV7-9 to TRBJ1-1, with D perhaps TRBD1 (6 bases). Germline V gene lookup returns CDR1 SEHNR and CDR2 FQNEAQ (reference sequence). The CDR3 has 11 residues. V lost 5 bases, J lost 7 bases, and 8 bases lay in between.

The rearrangement links TRBV28 to TRBJ1-6; TRBD1 agrees at 7 bases. V lost 6 bases to trimming and J lost 0 bases; unmatched junction nucleotides: 5. Per germline, CDR1 MDHEN and CDR2 SYDVKM. The CDR3 has 16 residues. CDR3 sequence (DNA): TGTGCCAGCAGATCGGACAGGAGCTCCTATAATTCACCCCTCCACTTT. It is translated as CASRSDRSSYNSPLHF.

J is TRBJ2-5 and V is TRBV6-6; either TRBD1 or TRBD2 may fit D (5 bases each). CDR1 is MNHNY, CDR2 SVGAGI, per germline (reference sequence). Trimming shortened V by 10 bases and J by 3 bases, and 15 bases separated the two germline ends. This CDR3 contains 13 residues. The CDR3, as DNA: TGTGCCACCTTCTCGAGGGGCGAAGAGACCCAGTACTTC. The encoded protein is CATFSRGEETQYF.

The chain uses TRBV7-2 and TRBJ2-3; D unresolved. Trimming took off 4 bases at V and 1 base at J, with 9 bases between the two ends. The germline V gene has CDR1 SGHTA and CDR2 FQGNSA. This CDR3 is built from 14 residues. CDR3 sequence reads: CASSSPGRTDTQYF. The CDR3 nucleotides are TGTGCCAGCAGCTCTCCCGGGCGCACAGATACGCAGTATTTT.

In its sample, this clonotype was seen a few times. The J gene is TRBJ1-5, the V gene TRBV15, with 10 bases lining up with TRBD1. Germline CDR1 LNHNV, CDR2 YYDKDF (reference sequence). With 5 bases clipped from V and 0 bases from J, the junction kept 7 bases outside the gene matches. The CDR3 length is 17 residues. The DNA for the CDR3 is TGTGCCACCAGCGAGGACAGGGGGGTCTATAGCAATCAGCCCCAGCATTTT. The encoded protein is CATSEDRGVYSNQPQHF.

This clonotype occurred a few times. At one of its ends the junction is not consistent with the germline gene, which may arise from a read error. The rearrangement joins TRBV7-7 to TRBJ2-7; 12 bases are a match to TRBD2. Germline lookup yields CDR1 SSHAT and CDR2 FNYEAQ (reference sequence). This CDR3 has 15 amino acids. The CDR3 bases are TGTGCTAGCAGCGAAGGACTAGCGGGGTCCTACGAGCAGTACTTC. Residues: CASSEGLAGSYEQYF. Looking up the rest from reference TRBV7-7 and TRBJ2-7 gives the full variable domain: GAGVSQSPRYKVTKRGQDVTLRCDPISSHATLYWYQQALGQGPEFLTYFNYEAQPDKSGLPSDRFSAERPEGSISTLTIQRTEQRDSAMYRCASSEGLAGSYEQYFGPGTRLTVT.

The chain has TRBV4-2 and TRBJ2-7; either TRBD1 or TRBD2 may fit D (5 bases each). Germline V gene sequence: CDR1 LGHNA, CDR2 YNFKEQ. Trimming shortened V by 3 bases and J by 0 bases, and 12 bases separated the two germline ends. The CDR3 is 15 residues long. The CDR3 reads CASSQGDPPSYEQYF. The CDR3 DNA sequence: TGTGCCAGCAGCCAGGGGGACCCTCCCTCCTACGAGCAGTACTTC.

There are a few counts of this clonotype. V usage is TRBV7-8 and J usage is TRBJ1-1; a possible D gene is TRBD1 (5 bases). The germline V gene encodes CDR1 SGHVS and CDR2 FQNEAQ. CDR3 length equals 13 residues. Trimming left V 4 bases short and J 1 base short, with 7 bases between. The DNA for the CDR3 is TGTGCCAGCAGCTGGGGCACGAACACTGAAGCTTTCTTT. This sequence encodes CASSWGTNTEAFF.

V and J are TRBV11-2 and TRBJ2-5; 12 nucleotides line up with TRBD1. V lost 11 bases and J lost 12; bases outside the gene matches: 13. Germline assignment: CDR1 SGHAT and CDR2 FQNNGV. This CDR3 is built from 13 residues. The CDR3 nucleotides read TGTGCCTGCTCCACCGGGACAGGGGGCATGAAGTACTTC. Protein sequence: CACSTGTGGMKYF.

This clonotype appeared a few times. This rearrangement joins TRBV15 to TRBJ1-6; 7 bases fit TRBD1. The CDR3 extends over 15 amino acids. Trimming cost V 4 bases and J 8 bases; bases outside gene matches: 8. Germline lookup yields CDR1 LNHNV and CDR2 YYDKDF (reference sequence). CDR3 in amino acids: CATSMGNTGDSPLHF. The CDR3, as DNA: TGTGCCACCAGCATGGGAAATACAGGGGATTCACCCCTCCACTTT.

The chain combines TRBV11-1 with TRBJ2-1, with unresolved D. Trimming cost V 1 base and J 0 bases, with 7 bases left between them. The CDR3 covers 15 residues. Germline CDR1 is SGHAT and CDR2 is FQDESV (reference sequence). CDR3 bases: TGTGCCAGCAGCTTAGAACAGAGCTCCTACAATGAGCAGTTCTTC. Encoded protein: CASSLEQSSYNEQFF.

The J gene is TRBJ1-1, the V gene TRBV7-8, with D unresolved. The germline CDR1 and CDR2 sequences are SGHVS and FQNEAQ. The CDR3 extends over 13 amino acids. The V end was cut by 4 bases, the J end by 2 bases, with 8 bases between. The CDR3 loop reads CASSSLSNTEAFF. CDR3 bases: TGTGCCAGCAGCTCTTTAAGTAACACTGAAGCTTTCTTT.

This clonotype was found a few times. The genes are TRBV20-1 and TRBJ1-4; D call uncertain. The CDR3 consists of 10 residues. The germline V and J ends were trimmed by 6 bases and 8 bases, with 7 bases remaining between them. Germline CDR1 is DFQATT and CDR2 is SNEGSKA (reference sequence). The CDR3 loop reads CSAQQEKLFF. The CDR3 nucleotides are TGCAGTGCCCAGCAGGAAAAACTGTTTTTT.

The chain recombines TRBV9 with TRBJ1-1; TRBD1 might be the D (6 bases). V was trimmed by 0 bases and J by 1 base, leaving 10 bases between them. Germline V gene lookup returns CDR1 SGDLS and CDR2 YYNGEE. The CDR3 length is 15 residues. The CDR3 DNA is TGTGCCAGCAGCGTAGTAAGACAGGCGAACACTGAAGCTTTCTTT. Protein product: CASSVVRQANTEAFF.

This clonotype was observed a few times. The rearrangement links TRBV5-6 to TRBJ2-1; D ambiguous. This CDR3 has 15 residues. The germline V gene has CDR1 SGHDT and CDR2 YYEEEE. With 1 base removed from V and 9 bases from J, the gap between germline ends came to 17 bases. CDR3 sequence reads: CASSLRARYTFEQFF. The CDR3, as DNA: TGTGCCAGCAGCTTGCGGGCCAGGTACACCTTTGAGCAGTTCTTC.

The V and J genes are TRBV7-2 and TRBJ2-1; 7 bases align to TRBD2. The CDR3 consists of 18 residues. Trimming cost V 2 bases and J 9 bases; bases outside gene matches: 19. The germline gives CDR1 SGHTA, CDR2 FQGNSA. Here the CDR3 reads CASSLLMGTNFLGAEQFF. DNA of the CDR3: TGTGCCAGCAGCTTATTGATGGGGACTAATTTCCTCGGGGCTGAGCAGTTCTTC.

This clonotype occurred a few times. This chain joins TRBV12-3 or TRBV12-4 and TRBJ1-1; TRBD1 matches at 7 bases. The trim removed 3 bases at V and 4 bases at J, leaving 5 bases unmatched. The CDR3 is made up of 14 amino acids. In nucleotides, the CDR3 is TGTGCCAGCAGTTTGTCAGGGGGAGTCACTGAAGCTTTCTTT. Amino acid sequence: CASSLSGGVTEAFF.

This clonotype has more than one count but fewer than ten. The genes are TRBV7-8 and TRBJ2-1, with TRBD1 matching 7 bases. CDR1 is SGHVS and CDR2 is FQNEAQ in the germline V gene. This CDR3 is 13 amino acids long. V was pared by 5 bases and J by 7 bases, with 5 bases of the junction left unmatched. CDR3 nucleotide sequence: TGTGCCAGCAGCCCCGACAGGGTTAATGAGCAGTTCTTC. Translating it yields CASSPDRVNEQFF.

This clonotype was picked up a small number of times. V is TRBV29-1 and J is TRBJ2-7; 9 nucleotides match TRBD1. In germline, CDR1 is SQVTM, CDR2 ANQGSEA. The CDR3 length is 15 residues. V lost 6 bases, J lost 4 bases, and 13 bases stayed unmatched. Here the CDR3 reads CSVLRRDRATYEQYF. The CDR3 DNA reads as TGCAGCGTCCTTCGCCGGGACAGGGCAACGTACGAGCAGTACTTC.

This clonotype was found a few times. The rearrangement joins TRBV28 to TRBJ2-1; D may be TRBD2 (5 bases). Trimming shortened V by 6 bases and J by 11 bases, and 14 bases separated the two germline ends. The CDR3 length is 12 residues. Germline V gene lookup returns CDR1 MDHEN and CDR2 SYDVKM. CDR3 bases: TGTGCCAGCAGCCGGGGAGCCCATAAGCAGTTCTTC. Its protein product is CASSRGAHKQFF.

Only a few counts were recorded for this clonotype. This chain links TRBV7-2 with TRBJ2-7; 12 nucleotides align to TRBD2. V shed 4 bases, J shed 0 bases, and the junction held 7 bases outside the gene matches. CDR1 and CDR2 from the germline V gene are SGHTA and FQGNSA. CDR3 length: 17 residues. Written as DNA, the CDR3 is TGTGCCAGCAGCTCCAGACTAGCGGGGGCGAGCTCCTACGAGCAGTACTTC. Encoded protein: CASSSRLAGASSYEQYF. The entire variable domain, with the rest obtained from reference TRBV7-2 and TRBJ2-7, is as follows: GAGVSQSPSNKVTEKGKDVELRCDPISGHTALYWYRQSLGQGLEFLIYFQGNSAPDKSGLPSDRFSAERTGGSVSTLTIQRTQQEDSAVYLCASSSRLAGASSYEQYFGPGTRLTVT.

There are a few counts of this clonotype. The CDR3 reads CASLGAGSNQPQHF. The DNA for the CDR3 is TGCGCCAGCCTGGGCGCGGGAAGCAATCAGCCCCAGCATTTT. The chain is built from TRBV4-3 and TRBJ1-5, with D uncertain. Germline CDR1 and CDR2: LGHNA and YSLEER. V lost 8 bases and J lost 1, with 12 bases in between. CDR3 length: 14 amino acids.

This chain connects TRBV28 to TRBJ2-5; tentatively, D is TRBD1 (5 bases). The germline V gene has CDR1 MDHEN and CDR2 SYDVKM. The CDR3 runs 15 residues. Trimming took off 2 bases at V and 1 base at J, with 11 bases between the two ends. The CDR3 nucleotides are TGTGCCAGCAGTTTACTCAGGGATTCCCAAGAGACCCAGTACTTC. Translated, it gives CASSLLRDSQETQYF.

This clonotype was seen more than once but under ten times. The chain carries TRBV14 and TRBJ2-1; 7 positions match TRBD2. Germline V gives CDR1 SGHDN, CDR2 FVKESK. CDR3 length equals 16 residues. The V segment lost 3 bases and the J segment 0 bases; nucleotides outside the gene matches: 5. In DNA, the CDR3 is TGTGCCAGCAGCCAGGTCGGGGGGACCTCCTACAATGAGCAGTTCTTC. Translated, it gives CASSQVGGTSYNEQFF. The full variable domain, its missing parts supplied by reference TRBV14 and TRBJ2-1, is EAGVTQFPSHSVIEKGQTVTLRCDPISGHDNLYWYRRVMGKEIKFLLHFVKESKQDESGMPNNRFLAERTGGTYSTLKVQPAELEDSGVYFCASSQVGGTSYNEQFFGPGTRLTVL.

The rearrangement joins TRBV11-2 to TRBJ1-2, with D unclear. CDR1 is SGHAT, CDR2 FQNNGV, per germline. CDR3 size: 11 residues. Trimming took off 5 bases at V and 0 bases at J, with 1 base between the two ends. The CDR3 here is CASSANYGYTF. The CDR3 DNA follows: TGTGCCAGCAGCGCTAACTATGGCTACACCTTC.

This clonotype was counted a few times. The chain has TRBV12-3 or TRBV12-4 and TRBJ2-7; 10 bases match TRBD1. CDR3 length: 13 residues. With V trimmed by 4 bases and J by 7 bases, 4 bases remained unmatched. For the CDR3, the DNA is TGTGCCAGCAGTTGGACAGGGGGGGGAGAGCAGTACTTC. Protein product: CASSWTGGGEQYF.

This rearrangement joins TRBV7-8 to TRBJ2-4; 8 bases agree with TRBD1. The V and J ends lost 6 bases and 1 base, in that order; junction bases with no gene match: 8. Germline assignment: CDR1 SGHVS and CDR2 FQNEAQ. The CDR3 is 16 amino acids. The CDR3 bases are TGTGCCAGCAGTTCCAGGGGGCGAGGGGCCAAAAACATTCAGTACTTC. Amino acids: CASSSRGRGAKNIQYF.